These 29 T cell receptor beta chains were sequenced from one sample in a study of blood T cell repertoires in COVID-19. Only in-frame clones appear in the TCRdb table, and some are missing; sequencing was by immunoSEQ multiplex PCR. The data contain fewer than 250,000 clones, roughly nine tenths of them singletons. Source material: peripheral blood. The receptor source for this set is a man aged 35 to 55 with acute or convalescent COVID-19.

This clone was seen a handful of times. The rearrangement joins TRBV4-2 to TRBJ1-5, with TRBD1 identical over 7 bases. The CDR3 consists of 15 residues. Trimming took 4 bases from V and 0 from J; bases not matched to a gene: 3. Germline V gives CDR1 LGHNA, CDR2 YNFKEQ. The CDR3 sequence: CASSPRDSSNQPQHF. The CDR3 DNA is TGTGCCAGCAGCCCTCGGGACAGTAGCAATCAGCCCCAGCATTTT.

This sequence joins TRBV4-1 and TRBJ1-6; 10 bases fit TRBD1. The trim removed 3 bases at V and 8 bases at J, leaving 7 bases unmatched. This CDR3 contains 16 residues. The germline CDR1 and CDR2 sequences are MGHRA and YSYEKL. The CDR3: CASSHLTGGLDSPLHF. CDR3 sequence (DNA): TGCGCCAGCAGCCACCTGACAGGGGGCTTGGATTCACCCCTCCACTTT.

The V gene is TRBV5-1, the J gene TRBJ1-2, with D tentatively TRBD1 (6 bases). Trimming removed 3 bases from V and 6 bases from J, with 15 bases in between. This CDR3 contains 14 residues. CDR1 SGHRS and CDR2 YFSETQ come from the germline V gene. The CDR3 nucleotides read TGCGCCAGCAGCTCGTCCCTGGGGGGGCATGGCTACACCTTC. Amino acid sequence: CASSSSLGGHGYTF.

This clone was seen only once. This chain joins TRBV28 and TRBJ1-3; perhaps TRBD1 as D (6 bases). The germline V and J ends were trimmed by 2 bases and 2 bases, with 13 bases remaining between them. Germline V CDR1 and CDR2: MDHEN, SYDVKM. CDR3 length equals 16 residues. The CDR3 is CASSLVGGPAGNTIYF. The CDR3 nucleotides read TGTGCCAGCAGTTTAGTGGGGGGGCCCGCTGGAAACACCATATATTTT.

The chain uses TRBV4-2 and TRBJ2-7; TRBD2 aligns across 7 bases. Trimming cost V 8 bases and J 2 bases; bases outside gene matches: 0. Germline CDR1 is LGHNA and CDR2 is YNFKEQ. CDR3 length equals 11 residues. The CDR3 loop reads CASGGAYEQYF. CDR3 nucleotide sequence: TGTGCCAGCGGGGGGGCCTACGAGCAGTACTTC.

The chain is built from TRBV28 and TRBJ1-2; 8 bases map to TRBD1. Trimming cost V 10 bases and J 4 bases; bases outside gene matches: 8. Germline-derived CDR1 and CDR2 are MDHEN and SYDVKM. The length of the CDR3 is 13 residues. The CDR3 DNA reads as TGTGCCACCAGGACAGGGCTAGGCTATGGCTACACCTTC. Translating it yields CATRTGLGYGYTF.

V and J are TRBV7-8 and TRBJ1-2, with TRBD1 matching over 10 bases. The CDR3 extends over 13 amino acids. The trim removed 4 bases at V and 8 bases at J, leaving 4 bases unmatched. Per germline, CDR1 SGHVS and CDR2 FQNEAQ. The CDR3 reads CASSSRDRGGYTF. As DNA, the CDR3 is TGTGCCAGCAGCTCTCGGGACAGGGGAGGCTACACCTTC.

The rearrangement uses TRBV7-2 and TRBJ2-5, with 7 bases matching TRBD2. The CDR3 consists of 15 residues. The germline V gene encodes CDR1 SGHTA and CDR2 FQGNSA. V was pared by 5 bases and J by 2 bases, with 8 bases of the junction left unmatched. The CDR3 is CASSPTRAGQETQYF. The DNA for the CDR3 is TGTGCCAGCAGCCCCACGCGAGCGGGACAAGAGACCCAGTACTTC. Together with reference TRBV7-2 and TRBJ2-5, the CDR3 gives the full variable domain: GAGVSQSPSNKVTEKGKDVELRCDPISGHTALYWYRQSLGQGLEFLIYFQGNSAPDKSGLPSDRFSAERTGGSVSTLTIQRTQQEDSAVYLCASSPTRAGQETQYFGPGTRLLVL.

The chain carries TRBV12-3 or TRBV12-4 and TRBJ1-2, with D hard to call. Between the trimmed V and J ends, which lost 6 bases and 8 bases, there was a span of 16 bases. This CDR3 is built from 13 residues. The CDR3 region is CASRYPGAGGYTF. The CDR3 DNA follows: TGTGCCAGCAGGTATCCGGGAGCCGGGGGCTACACCTTC.

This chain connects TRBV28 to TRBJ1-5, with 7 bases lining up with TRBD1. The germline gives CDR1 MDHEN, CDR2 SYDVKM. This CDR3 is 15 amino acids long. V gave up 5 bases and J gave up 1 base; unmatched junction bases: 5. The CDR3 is CASSLTGESNQPQHF. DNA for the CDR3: TGTGCCAGCAGTCTTACAGGGGAAAGCAATCAGCCCCAGCATTTT.

This chain's CDR3 is CASSVATGGLYEQYF. The CDR3 nucleotides are TGTGCCAGCAGCGTAGCGACAGGGGGCCTCTACGAGCAGTACTTC. This chain uses TRBV9 with TRBJ2-7; 10 bases align to TRBD1. J lost 3 bases, V lost 0 bases, and 3 bases had no gene match. This CDR3 comprises 15 residues. CDR1 is SGDLS, CDR2 YYNGEE, per germline.

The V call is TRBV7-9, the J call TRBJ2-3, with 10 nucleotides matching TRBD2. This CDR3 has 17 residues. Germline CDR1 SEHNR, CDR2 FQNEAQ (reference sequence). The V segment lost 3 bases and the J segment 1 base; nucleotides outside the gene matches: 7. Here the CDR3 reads CASSFALAGDGTDTQYF. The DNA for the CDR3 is TGTGCCAGCAGCTTCGCCCTAGCGGGGGACGGCACAGATACGCAGTATTTT.

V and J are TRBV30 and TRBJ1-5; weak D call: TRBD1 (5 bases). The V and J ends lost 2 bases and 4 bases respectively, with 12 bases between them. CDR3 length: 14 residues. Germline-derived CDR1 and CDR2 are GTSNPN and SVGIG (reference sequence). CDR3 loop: CAWSSRGGNQPQHF. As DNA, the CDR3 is TGTGCCTGGAGTTCTCGGGGGGGTAATCAGCCCCAGCATTTT.

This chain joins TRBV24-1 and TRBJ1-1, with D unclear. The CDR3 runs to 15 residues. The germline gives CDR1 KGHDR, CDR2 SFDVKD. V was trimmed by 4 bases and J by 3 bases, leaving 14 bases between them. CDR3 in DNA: TGTGCCACCAGTGAGGACCCGGGCGGGTACACTGAAGCTTTCTTT. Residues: CATSEDPGGYTEAFF.

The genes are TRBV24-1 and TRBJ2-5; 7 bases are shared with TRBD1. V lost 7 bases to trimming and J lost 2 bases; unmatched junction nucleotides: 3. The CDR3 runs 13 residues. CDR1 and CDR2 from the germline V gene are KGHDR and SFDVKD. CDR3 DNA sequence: TGTGCCACCAGAGGGGGCGGACAAGAGACCCAGTACTTC. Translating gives CATRGGGQETQYF.

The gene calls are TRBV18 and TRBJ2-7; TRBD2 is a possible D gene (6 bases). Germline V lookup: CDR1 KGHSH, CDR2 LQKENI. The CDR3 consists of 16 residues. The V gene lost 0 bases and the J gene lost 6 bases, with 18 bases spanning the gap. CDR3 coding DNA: TGTGCCAGCTCACCACCGAATTCAGCGGGTGCTGGCGAGCAGTACTTC. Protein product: CASSPPNSAGAGEQYF.

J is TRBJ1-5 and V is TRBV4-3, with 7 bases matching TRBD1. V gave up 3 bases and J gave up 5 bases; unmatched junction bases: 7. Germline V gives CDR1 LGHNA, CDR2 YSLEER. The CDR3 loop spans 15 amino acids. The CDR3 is CASSQGDRDDQPQHF. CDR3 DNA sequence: TGCGCCAGCAGCCAGGGCGACAGGGATGATCAGCCCCAGCATTTT.

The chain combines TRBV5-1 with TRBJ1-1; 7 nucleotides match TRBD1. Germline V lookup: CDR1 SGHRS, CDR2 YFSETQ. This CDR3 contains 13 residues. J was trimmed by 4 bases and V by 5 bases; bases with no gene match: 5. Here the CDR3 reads CASRSGGGTEAFF. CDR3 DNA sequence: TGCGCCAGCAGGTCAGGGGGAGGCACTGAAGCTTTCTTT.

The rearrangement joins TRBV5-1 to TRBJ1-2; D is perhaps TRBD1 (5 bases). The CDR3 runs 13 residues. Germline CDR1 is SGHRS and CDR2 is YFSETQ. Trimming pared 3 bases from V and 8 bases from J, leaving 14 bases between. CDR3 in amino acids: CASSSGPQGGYTF. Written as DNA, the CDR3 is TGCGCCAGCAGCTCCGGACCCCAGGGAGGCTACACCTTC.

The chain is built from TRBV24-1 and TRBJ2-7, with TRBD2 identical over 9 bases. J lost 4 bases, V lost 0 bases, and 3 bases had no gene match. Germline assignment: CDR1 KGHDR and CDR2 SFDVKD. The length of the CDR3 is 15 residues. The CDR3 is CATSDLASGTYEQYF. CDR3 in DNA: TGTGCCACCAGTGATTTGGCTAGCGGGACTTACGAGCAGTACTTC.

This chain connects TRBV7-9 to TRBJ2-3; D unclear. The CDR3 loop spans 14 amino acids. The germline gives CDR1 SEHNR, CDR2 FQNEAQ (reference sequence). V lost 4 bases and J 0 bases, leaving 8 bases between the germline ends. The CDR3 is CASSSSASTDTQYF. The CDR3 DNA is TGTGCCAGCAGCTCCAGTGCTAGCACAGATACGCAGTATTTT.

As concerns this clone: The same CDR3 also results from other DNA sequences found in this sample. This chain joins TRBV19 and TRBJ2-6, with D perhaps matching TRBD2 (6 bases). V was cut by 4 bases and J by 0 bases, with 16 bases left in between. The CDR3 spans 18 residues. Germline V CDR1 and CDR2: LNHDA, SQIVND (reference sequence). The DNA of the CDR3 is TGTGCCAGTAGTACTCCGGGAGAGTGGGACTCTGGGGCCAACGTCCTGACTTTC. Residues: CASSTPGEWDSGANVLTF.

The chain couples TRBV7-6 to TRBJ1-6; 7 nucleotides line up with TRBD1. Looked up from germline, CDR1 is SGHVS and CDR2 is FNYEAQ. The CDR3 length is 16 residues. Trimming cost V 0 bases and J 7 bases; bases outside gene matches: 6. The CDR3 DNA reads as TGTGCCAGCAGCTTAGCGAGGGCAGGGGGGAATTCACCCCTCCACTTT. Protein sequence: CASSLARAGGNSPLHF. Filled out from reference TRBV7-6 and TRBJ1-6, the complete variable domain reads GAGVSQSPRYKVTKRGQDVALRCDPISGHVSLYWYRQALGQGPEFLTYFNYEAQQDKSGLPNDRFSAERPEGSISTLTIQRTEQRDSAMYRCASSLARAGGNSPLHFGNGTRLTVT.

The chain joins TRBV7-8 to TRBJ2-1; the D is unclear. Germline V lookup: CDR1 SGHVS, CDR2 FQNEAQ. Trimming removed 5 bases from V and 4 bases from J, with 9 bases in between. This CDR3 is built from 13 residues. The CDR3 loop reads CASSRLLYNEQFF. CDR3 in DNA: TGTGCCAGCAGCCGCCTGCTATACAATGAGCAGTTCTTC.

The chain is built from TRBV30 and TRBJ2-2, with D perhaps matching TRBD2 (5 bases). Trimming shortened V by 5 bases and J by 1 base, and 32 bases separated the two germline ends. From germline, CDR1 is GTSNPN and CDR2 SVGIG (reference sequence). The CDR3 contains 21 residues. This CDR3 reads CAWRPPLDSGRAPLNTGELFF. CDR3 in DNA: TGTGCCTGGCGGCCACCCCTGGACTCCGGCCGGGCCCCCTTGAACACCGGGGAGCTGTTTTTT.

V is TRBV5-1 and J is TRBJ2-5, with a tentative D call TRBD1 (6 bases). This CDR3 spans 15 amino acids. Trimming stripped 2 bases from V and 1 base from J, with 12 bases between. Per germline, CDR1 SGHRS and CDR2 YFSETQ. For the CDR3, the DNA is TGCGCCAGCAGCTTTCGGAACAGGGCCCAAGAGACCCAGTACTTC. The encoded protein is CASSFRNRAQETQYF.

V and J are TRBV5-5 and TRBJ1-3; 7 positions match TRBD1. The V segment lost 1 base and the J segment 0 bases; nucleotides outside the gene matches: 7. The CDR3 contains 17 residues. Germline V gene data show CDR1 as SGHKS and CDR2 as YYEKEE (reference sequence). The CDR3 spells CASSLTGTARSGNTIYF. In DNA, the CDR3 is TGTGCCAGCAGCTTGACCGGGACAGCCCGCTCTGGAAACACCATATATTTT. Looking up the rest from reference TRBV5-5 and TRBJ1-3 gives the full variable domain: DAGVTQSPTHLIKTRGQQVTLRCSPISGHKSVSWYQQVLGQGPQFIFQYYEKEERGRGNFPDRFSARQFPNYSSELNVNALLLGDSALYLCASSLTGTARSGNTIYFGEGSWLTVV.

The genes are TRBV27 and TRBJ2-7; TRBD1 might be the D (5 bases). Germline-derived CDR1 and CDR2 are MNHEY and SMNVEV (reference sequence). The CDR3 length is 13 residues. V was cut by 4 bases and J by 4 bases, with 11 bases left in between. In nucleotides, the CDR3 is TGTGCCAGCAGTTCGCAGACAGATTACGAGCAGTACTTC. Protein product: CASSSQTDYEQYF.

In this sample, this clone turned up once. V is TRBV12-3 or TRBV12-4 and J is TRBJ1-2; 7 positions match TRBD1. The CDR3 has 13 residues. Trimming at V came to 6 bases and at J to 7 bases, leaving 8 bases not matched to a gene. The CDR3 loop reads CASSPYRGPGYTF. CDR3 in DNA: TGTGCCAGCAGCCCCTACAGGGGACCTGGCTACACCTTC.